This T cell receptor beta chain was captured in a study of identical twins. The CDR3 is 16 residues long. Germline V lookup: CDR1 SNHLY, CDR2 FYNNEI. V shed 6 bases and J 7 bases; nucleotides not matched to a gene: 17. The study, taken as a whole, reports: It was cross-sectional statistical analysis, not following the same donors, that the conclusions relied on.

This clonotype was seen a few times. Antigen specificity is unknown. TCRdb re-analysed the 5' RACE reads in MiXCR, keeping a single row per CDR3 protein. The repertoire holds 1.5 million to 2 million distinct CDR3 sequences, with about 31% as singletons. Sample: cord blood. The receptor was derived from a newborn girl in good health. This sequence joins TRBV2 and TRBJ2-7; TRBD2 aligns across 8 bases. The CDR3 DNA reads as TGTGCCAGCAGGATTGCGGGAGGTAGTGGACTTGGTGAGCAGTACTTC. Translated: CASRIAGGSGLGEQYF.